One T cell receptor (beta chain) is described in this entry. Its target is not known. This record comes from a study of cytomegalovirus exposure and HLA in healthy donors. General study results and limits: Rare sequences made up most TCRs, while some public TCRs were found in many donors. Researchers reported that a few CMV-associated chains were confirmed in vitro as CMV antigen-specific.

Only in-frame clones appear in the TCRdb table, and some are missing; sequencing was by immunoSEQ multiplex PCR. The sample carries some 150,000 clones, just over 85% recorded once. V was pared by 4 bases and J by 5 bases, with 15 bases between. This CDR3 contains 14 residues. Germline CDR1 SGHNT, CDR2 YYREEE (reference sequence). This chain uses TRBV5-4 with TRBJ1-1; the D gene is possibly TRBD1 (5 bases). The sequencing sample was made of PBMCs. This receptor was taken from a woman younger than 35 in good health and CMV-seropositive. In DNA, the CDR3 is TGTGCCAGCAGCCTTCGTATTGGGGGGACTGAAGCTTTCTTT. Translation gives CASSLRIGGTEAFF.